A single TCR beta chain is shown here with its context. This sample was included in a study of blood T cell repertoires in COVID-19. Study-level background: Recovered Cohort 3 donors showed two negative PCRs, clearance, or symptom resolution. PBMCs, B-cell-depleted T cells, or T cells provided the cDNA or gDNA that made up the material.

Germline-derived CDR1 and CDR2 are KGHDR and SFDVKD. The germline V and J ends were trimmed by 0 bases and 4 bases, with 11 bases remaining between them. CDR3 size: 15 residues. Participants came from fewer than 25 US areas, aged about 18 to 89 years. Participants' reported clinical history set cohort assignment. Here immunoSEQ multiplex PCR was the method, and the copy in TCRdb shows in-frame clones only, minus some. The table includes over 200,000 clones, 85% to 90% detected once. The clonotype comes from a woman between 50 and 59 years old in a cohort exposed to, infected with or recovered from COVID-19 (not recorded which). Sequenced material: PBMCs or T cells enriched from blood (not recorded which). The V and J genes are TRBV24-1 and TRBJ2-5, with D possibly TRBD2 on 7 matching bases. The CDR3 here is CATSDLGGGVETQYF. The DNA for the CDR3 is TGTGCCACCAGTGATTTGGGGGGGGGCGTAGAGACCCAGTACTTC.